This T cell receptor beta chain was identified during a study of T cells in Graves' hyperthyroidism and ophthalmopathy. There are 15 residues in the CDR3. CDR1 and CDR2 (germline): SGHTS, YDEGEE. V was clipped by 2 bases and J by 9 bases, with 18 bases between them. RNA transcripts served as the template for amplifying TCR beta CDR3 regions. With the HTBI primer set, the TCR CDR3 went through a first round of RT-PCR. TCRdb re-analysed the multiplex PCR reads in MiXCR, keeping a single row per CDR3 protein. Of some 620,000 distinct CDR3 sequences detected, about 16% appear once; the ten largest clones hold about 3.8%. General study findings and limits: In simple terms, a model built on 13 V-J features told ophthalmopathy apart from stable hyperthyroidism.

There are a few counts of this clonotype. Its antigen is unknown. This TCR derives from a woman aged 25 to 39 with Graves' hyperthyroidism. This chain joins TRBV5-8 and TRBJ2-1; maybe TRBD1 (6 bases). The sequenced sample was blood. CDR3 nucleotides: TGTGCCAGCAGCTTACAGGGAATGCCTACGGGTGAGCAGTTCTTC. Protein product: CASSLQGMPTGEQFF.